These 16 T cell receptor beta chains came from one sample sequenced in a study of T cell repertoires in cytomegalovirus infection. From the reads, TCRdb called clonotypes with MiXCR, one entry per CDR3 protein. Among 250,000 or so distinct CDR3 sequences listed, around 15% were seen once. The source material was CD8+ T cells from PBMCs. Every receptor here comes from a human donor in good health (CMV status not recorded). Some clones in this sample may be carry-over from other donors' samples.

This clonotype was detected many times. The chain couples TRBV7-9 to TRBJ1-1; tentative D call: TRBD1 (6 bases). The germline V gene has CDR1 SEHNR and CDR2 FQNEAQ (reference sequence). The V and J ends lost 5 bases and 1 base respectively, with 14 bases between them. The length of the CDR3 is 15 residues. CDR3 coding DNA: TGTGCCAGCAGCGCCCGGGACACCCAGAACACTGAAGCTTTCTTT. This codes for CASSARDTQNTEAFF.

The rearrangement links TRBV14 to TRBJ1-1, with no clear D. Germline V gene data show CDR1 as SGHDN and CDR2 as FVKESK. CDR3 size: 14 residues. Trimming removed 4 bases at V and 3 bases at J, with 12 bases between. In DNA form, the CDR3 reads TGTGCCAGCAGCCCGAACGCAGGAGACACTGAAGCTTTCTTT. Translated, it gives CASSPNAGDTEAFF.

The rearrangement links TRBV4-1 to TRBJ1-5; the D is unclear. There are 17 residues in the CDR3. The germline V and J ends were trimmed by 6 bases and 0 bases, with 18 bases remaining between them. CDR1 MGHRA and CDR2 YSYEKL come from the germline V gene. CDR3 in amino acids: CASSPTPRGYSNQPQHF. CDR3 bases: TGCGCCAGCAGTCCCACACCCAGAGGGTATAGCAATCAGCCCCAGCATTTT.

At least ten counts were recorded for this clonotype. V usage is TRBV7-3 and J usage is TRBJ2-7; 7 positions match TRBD1. The germline gives CDR1 SGHTA, CDR2 FQGTGA. V trimming: 5 bases; J trimming: 4 bases; junction bases outside the gene matches: 5. This CDR3 is built from 13 residues. The CDR3 nucleotides are TGTGCCAGCAGCCCGGGACAGAGATACGAGCAGTACTTC. As protein: CASSPGQRYEQYF.

This clonotype was observed a handful of times. The genes are TRBV29-1 and TRBJ1-2; D is ambiguous. V lost 3 bases and J 4 bases, leaving 12 bases between the germline ends. There are 13 residues in the CDR3. Germline-derived CDR1 and CDR2 are SQVTM and ANQGSEA. The CDR3 here is CSVEEGMGYGYTF. The CDR3 nucleotides read TGCAGCGTTGAGGAGGGTATGGGCTATGGCTACACCTTC.

This clonotype was counted only a few times. The rearrangement links TRBV7-9 to TRBJ2-5; D gene unclear. The CDR3 totals 16 residues. Trimming stripped 4 bases from V and 4 bases from J, with 19 bases between. Per germline, CDR1 SEHNR and CDR2 FQNEAQ (reference sequence). CDR3 region: CASSSASPELLETQYF. CDR3 in DNA: TGTGCCAGCAGCTCCGCATCGCCTGAGTTGTTAGAGACCCAGTACTTC.

Ten or more counts support this clonotype. The chain is built from TRBV6-1 and TRBJ1-5; TRBD1 matches 9 bases. V was clipped by 5 bases and J by 7 bases; unmatched bases: 9. Looked up from germline, CDR1 is MNHNS and CDR2 is SASEGT. This CDR3 comprises 15 residues. CDR3 region: CASSSTGTGWQPQHF. CDR3 DNA: TGTGCCAGCAGTTCAACCGGGACAGGGTGGCAGCCCCAGCATTTT.

J is TRBJ1-1 and V is TRBV29-1; a possible D gene is TRBD1 (5 bases). Germline V gene lookup returns CDR1 SQVTM and CDR2 ANQGSEA. The CDR3 spans 13 residues. V was trimmed by 3 bases and J by 10 bases, leaving 18 bases between them. CDR3 loop: CSVEDRDPPLAFF. CDR3 bases: TGCAGCGTTGAGGATCGGGACCCGCCGCTAGCTTTCTTT.

This rearrangement joins TRBV6-6 to TRBJ2-4; D might be TRBD2 (5 bases). CDR1 and CDR2 from the germline V gene are MNHNY and SVGAGI (reference sequence). The CDR3 contains 16 residues. V was clipped by 0 bases and J by 1 base, with 10 bases between them. The chain's CDR3 is CASSYSRGRAKNIQYF. CDR3 in DNA: TGTGCCAGCAGTTACTCGAGAGGGCGCGCCAAAAACATTCAGTACTTC.

The sample holds a few counts of this clonotype. The chain employs TRBV4-1 and TRBJ1-1; no clear D. The CDR3 spans 13 residues. Germline CDR1 is MGHRA and CDR2 is YSYEKL. V was pared by 2 bases and J by 0 bases, with 4 bases between. The CDR3 loop is CASSQWVNTEAFF. The DNA for the CDR3 is TGCGCCAGCAGCCAATGGGTGAACACTGAAGCTTTCTTT.

The table lists this clonotype with many counts. The chain is built from TRBV7-2 and TRBJ2-7; tentative D call: TRBD2 (5 bases). V was trimmed by 7 bases and J by 5 bases, leaving 15 bases between them. CDR1 SGHTA and CDR2 FQGNSA come from the germline V gene. The CDR3 runs 13 residues. This CDR3 reads CASIPRSGDEQYF. CDR3 bases: TGTGCCAGCATCCCGCGGTCCGGGGACGAGCAGTACTTC.

The sample holds a few counts of this clonotype. The chain carries TRBV7-9 and TRBJ1-1; 8 nucleotides agree with TRBD1. V lost 5 bases to trimming and J lost 6 bases; unmatched junction nucleotides: 11. Germline CDR1 is SEHNR and CDR2 is FQNEAQ (reference sequence). The CDR3 spans 15 residues. For the CDR3, the DNA is TGTGCCAGCAGCCCCGTCCAGGGGGCAGGCGCTGAAGCTTTCTTT. Amino acid sequence: CASSPVQGAGAEAFF.

This chain uses TRBV6-8 with TRBJ1-1; no clear D. The V and J ends lost 5 bases and 1 base respectively, with 11 bases between them. The germline CDR1 and CDR2 sequences are MNHGY and SAAAGT. CDR3 length: 14 amino acids. CDR3 sequence reads: CASSIFRQNTEAFF. The CDR3 DNA reads as TGTGCCAGCAGTATTTTCAGGCAGAACACTGAAGCTTTCTTT.

The J gene is TRBJ1-1, the V gene TRBV7-3; D not resolved. Looked up from germline, CDR1 is SGHTA and CDR2 is FQGTGA. The CDR3 is 14 residues long. Trimming removed 3 bases at V and 1 base at J, with 9 bases between. The CDR3 loop is CASSFEGTNTEAFF. CDR3 bases: TGTGCCAGCAGCTTCGAAGGCACGAACACTGAAGCTTTCTTT.

This clonotype was detected once. The chain links TRBV15 to TRBJ1-5, with a tentative D call TRBD1 (6 bases). CDR1 is LNHNV, CDR2 YYDKDF, per germline (reference sequence). The CDR3 sequence is 16 residues long. The V and J ends lost 3 bases and 3 bases respectively, with 15 bases between them. CDR3 loop: CATSSKEQGLNQPQHF. CDR3 nucleotides: TGTGCCACCAGCAGCAAAGAACAGGGCCTCAATCAGCCCCAGCATTTT.

This clonotype was counted between two and nine times. The chain combines TRBV7-9 with TRBJ2-7; TRBD1 might be the D (5 bases). V was shortened by 2 bases and J by 4 bases, with 15 bases between the two germline ends. Per germline, CDR1 SEHNR and CDR2 FQNEAQ (reference sequence). The CDR3 consists of 15 residues. The CDR3 reads CASSLTAGYPYEQYF. The CDR3 DNA reads TGTGCCAGCAGCTTAACGGCAGGGTACCCTTACGAGCAGTACTTC.